The sequence of this TCR beta chain was determined in a study of shared clonotypes between healthy human individuals. With 5 bases clipped from V and 6 bases from J, the junction kept 14 bases outside the gene matches. CDR1 is SNHLY, CDR2 FYNNEI, per germline. CDR3 length: 16 amino acids. Libraries were prepared by immunoSEQ multiplex PCR; TCRdb keeps only in-frame clonotypes and omits some of them. The sample lists over a million clones, approximately 78% occurring once. The sequence derives from a man younger than 30 in good health. Some clones in this sample may be carry-over from other donors' samples. The material sequenced was memory CD4+ T cells from PBMCs. Documented subset: CD45RA-negative fraction. The J gene is TRBJ2-7, the V gene TRBV2; TRBD2 aligns across 9 bases. The CDR3 region has the DNA TGTGCCAGCAGTTATCAACTTAGCGGGAGTGGGGGCGAGCAGTACTTC. Amino acid sequence: CASSYQLSGSGGEQYF.